This T cell receptor (beta chain) was retrieved from a study of post-analysis software for immune sequencing data. Overall study context: Relapsing-remitting, secondary progressive and progressive-relapsing multiple sclerosis were all included among the disease courses. The study's findings and limits: Patients used roughly five TRBV segments, including TRBV5-6, TRBV5-1 and TRBV20-1, more often than controls. Significantly decreased normalized Chao1 diversity was recorded for multiple sclerosis patients relative to controls.

V was cut by 3 bases and J by 0 bases, with 9 bases left in between. The length of the CDR3 is 15 residues. Per the germline V gene, CDR1 is KGHSH and CDR2 is LQKENI. This clonotype was detected many times. Its antigen is undetermined. Unique molecular identifiers had been added to the TCR beta cDNA libraries. The source material, roughly 0.9 to 11 million T cells, gave rise to 500,000 or so cDNA molecules. From the PCR reads, TCRdb called clonotypes with MiXCR, one entry per CDR3 protein. The sample yields 250,000 to 300,000 distinct CDR3 sequences, around 34% seen once. The sample was blood. This receptor was identified in a girl between 5 and 17 years old with multiple sclerosis. The V gene is TRBV18, the J gene TRBJ2-1; D unresolved. CDR3 nucleotides: TGTGCCAGCTCACCTAGCAGGAGCTCCTACAATGAGCAGTTCTTC. Protein: CASSPSRSSYNEQFF.